This T cell receptor (beta chain) was recorded in a study of cytomegalovirus exposure and HLA in healthy donors. Study-wide results and caveats: Many donors carried some public TCRs, although rarity characterized most TCR sequences. CMV antigen specificity was confirmed in vitro for a few CMV-associated chains. The investigators catalogued 150 to 200 TCR beta chains as cytomegalovirus-associated.

A word on this clone: What it recognizes is unknown.

The J segment lost 0 bases and the V segment lost 0 bases, leaving 0 bases of the junction unmatched. The length of the CDR3 is 15 residues. Per the germline V gene, CDR1 is LNHDA and CDR2 is SQIVND (reference sequence). Libraries were prepared by immunoSEQ multiplex PCR; TCRdb keeps only in-frame clonotypes and omits some of them. The sample records more than 140,000 clones, 70% to 90% being singletons. Separate from the 666-subject first cohort was the roughly 130-subject validation cohort, to which the donors belonged. The clonotype originates from a woman between 18 and 29 years old in good health and CMV-seropositive. The chain joins TRBV19 to TRBJ2-7; TRBD2 agrees at 9 bases. The sequencing input was PBMCs. This CDR3 reads CASSIETSGSYEQYF. The CDR3, as DNA: TGTGCCAGTAGTATAGAGACTAGCGGCTCCTACGAGCAGTACTTC. Filled out from reference TRBV19 and TRBJ2-7, the complete variable domain reads DGGITQSPKYLFRKEGQNVTLSCEQNLNHDAMYWYRQDPGQGLRLIYYSQIVNDFQKGDIAEGYSVSREKKESFPLTVTSAQKNPTAFYLCASSIETSGSYEQYFGPGTRLTVT.